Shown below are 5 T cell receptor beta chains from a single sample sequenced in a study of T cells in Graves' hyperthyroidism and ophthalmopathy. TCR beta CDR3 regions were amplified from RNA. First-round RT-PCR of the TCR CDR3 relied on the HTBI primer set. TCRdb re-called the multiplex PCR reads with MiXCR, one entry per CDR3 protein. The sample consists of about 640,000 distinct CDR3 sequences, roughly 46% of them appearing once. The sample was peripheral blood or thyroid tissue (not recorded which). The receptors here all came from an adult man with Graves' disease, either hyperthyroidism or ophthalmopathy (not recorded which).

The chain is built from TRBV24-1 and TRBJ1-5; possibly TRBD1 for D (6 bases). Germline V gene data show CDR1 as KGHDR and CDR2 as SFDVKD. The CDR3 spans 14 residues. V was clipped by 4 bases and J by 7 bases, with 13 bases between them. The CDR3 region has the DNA TGTGCCACCAGTGACGGAGGGGGGGCACAGCCCCAGCATTTT. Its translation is CATSDGGGAQPQHF.

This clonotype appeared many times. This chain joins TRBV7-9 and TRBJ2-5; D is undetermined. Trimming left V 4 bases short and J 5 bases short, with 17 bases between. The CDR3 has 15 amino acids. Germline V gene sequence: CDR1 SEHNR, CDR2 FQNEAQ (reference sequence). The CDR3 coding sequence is TGTGCCAGCAGCTCTCAGTGGGTCGGTATGGAGACCCAGTACTTC. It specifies CASSSQWVGMETQYF.

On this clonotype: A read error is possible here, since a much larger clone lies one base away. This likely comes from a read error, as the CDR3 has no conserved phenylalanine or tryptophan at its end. CDR3 amino acids: CASSPDRLAYEQYS. The CDR3 bases are TGTGCCAGCAGCCCGGACAGGCTTGCCTACGAGCAGTACTCC. The V call is TRBV11-2, the J call TRBJ2-7; TRBD1 matches at 7 bases. Germline values: CDR1 SGHAT, CDR2 FQNNGV. There are 14 residues in the CDR3. V gave up 5 bases and J gave up 2 bases; unmatched junction bases: 6.

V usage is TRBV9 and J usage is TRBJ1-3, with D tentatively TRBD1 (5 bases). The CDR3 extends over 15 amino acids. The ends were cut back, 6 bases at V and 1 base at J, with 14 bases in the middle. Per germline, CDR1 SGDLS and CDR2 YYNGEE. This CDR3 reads CASTDYGASGNTIYF. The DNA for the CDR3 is TGTGCCAGCACTGATTATGGGGCTTCTGGAAACACCATATATTTT.

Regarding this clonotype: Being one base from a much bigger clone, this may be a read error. The CDR3 bases are TGTGCCAGTAGTATGGATAGGGGGAGTGAGCAGTACTTC. Translating gives CASSMDRGSEQYF. The chain is built from TRBV19 and TRBJ2-7; D perhaps matches TRBD1 (6 bases). The CDR3 has 13 amino acids. With 3 bases removed from V and 7 bases from J, the gap between germline ends came to 13 bases. Germline-derived CDR1 and CDR2 are LNHDA and SQIVND (reference sequence).